These T cell receptor beta chains were read from a single sample in a study of neurological immune-mediated disorders. One entry per CDR3 protein results from TCRdb running MiXCR on the 5' RACE reads. The data contain roughly 52,000 distinct CDR3 sequences, 4% of them singletons. The sequencing sample was made of CD4+ T cells from blood. The receptor set was obtained from a woman aged 40 to 50 with multiple sclerosis. Each CDR3 is given with its conserved first and last residue. The order of the fields is D gene, clone size, V gene, J gene, CDR3 DNA, CDR3 protein. D genes are given only for firm matches. Size is stated for part of the rows, as once, few or many counts, or as a class when the clone is expanded.

NA	many	TRBV6-6	TRBJ2-2	TGTGCCAGCAGTTCAAGGGGGAGAGGGGAGCTGTTTTTT	CASSSRGRGELFF
NA	many	TRBV5-1	TRBJ1-1	TGCGCCAGCAGCTTAAGGGTTAACACTGAAGCTTTCTTT	CASSLRVNTEAFF
NA	few	TRBV9	TRBJ1-2	TGTGCCAGCAGCGTTCTGGCAGTCGAACCGGGTAGCTACACCTTC	CASSVLAVEPGSYTF
TRBD2	many	TRBV7-9	TRBJ2-3	TGTGCCAGCAGCTTAGGACTAGCAGTAGATACGCAGTATTTT	CASSLGLAVDTQYF
TRBD1	many	TRBV5-1	TRBJ1-5	TGCGCCAGCAGCTTGGAGGCAGGGGGTAGCAATCAGCCCCAGCATTTT	CASSLEAGGSNQPQHF
TRBD2	many	TRBV20-1	TRBJ2-1	TGCAGTGCTAGAGATCAGGCGGGGGGAACCTACAATGAGCAGTTCTTC	CSARDQAGGTYNEQFF
NA	many	TRBV20-1	TRBJ1-4	TGCAGTGCTAGCCCCTTTCAGGAGAACAATGAAAAACTGTTTTTT	CSASPFQENNEKLFF
TRBD1	medium-sized	TRBV20-1	TRBJ1-1	TGCAGTGCTAGACCGACAGGGAGGGACACTGAAGCTTTCTTT	CSARPTGRDTEAFF
NA	many	TRBV6-2/TRBV6-3	TRBJ1-1	TGTGCCAGCAGTGGAAGAACAGAAGCTTTCTTT	CASSGRTEAFF
TRBD1	many	TRBV2	TRBJ1-1	TGTGCCAGCAGTGAACCGGGACAGTCGAACACTGAAGCTTTCTTT	CASSEPGQSNTEAFF
NA	many	TRBV20-1	TRBJ1-1	TGCAGTGGGACAGCGTCGGACACTGAAGCTTTCTTT	CSGTASDTEAFF
TRBD1	many	TRBV4-1	TRBJ1-6	TGCGCCAGCAGCCAAAAACAGGGGTATGAGGGTTCACCCCTCCACTTT	CASSQKQGYEGSPLHF
TRBD1	many	TRBV3-1	TRBJ1-6	TGTGCCAGCAACCGACAGGGAGGGAATTCACCCCTCCACTTT	CASNRQGGNSPLHF
TRBD1	many	TRBV4-1	TRBJ1-1	TGCGCCAGCACCCTGACAGGGGGCGAAGCTCGGGTCACTGAAGCTTTCTTT	CASTLTGGEARVTEAFF
NA	many	TRBV25-1	TRBJ1-3	TGTGCCAGCACCCCAGCAGATACCTCTGGAAACACCATATATTTT	CASTPADTSGNTIYF
TRBD1	many	TRBV6-1	TRBJ2-1	TGTGCCAGCAGCCGGACAGGGGACTTCAATGAGCAGTTCTTC	CASSRTGDFNEQFF
TRBD1	many	TRBV28	TRBJ1-2	TGTGCCAGCAGAACGACAGGGGGCGACGGTGGCTACACCTTC	CASRTTGGDGGYTF
TRBD1	NA	TRBV18	TRBJ1-4	TGTGCCAGCTCCCCCGGGACAGCAACTAATGAAAAACTGTTTTTT	CASSPGTATNEKLFF
TRBD1	many	TRBV4-2	TRBJ1-2	TGTGCCAGCAGCCCTACAGGGGGCGCGGGAGGGGGCTACACCTTC	CASSPTGGAGGGYTF
NA	many	TRBV20-1	TRBJ2-7	TGCAGTGCTTTCAGGGGCTACGAGCAGTACTTC	CSAFRGYEQYF
NA	many	TRBV4-1	TRBJ2-3	TGCGCCAGCAGCCAATTTTCCCTCCAAGGGGATACGCAGTATTTT	CASSQFSLQGDTQYF
NA	many	TRBV7-6	TRBJ2-1	TGTGCCAGCAGCGCGCCGTTAGCGGAGCAGTTCTTC	CASSAPLAEQFF
NA	many	TRBV5-6	TRBJ2-4	TGTGCCAGCAGCTTGACTAGTGGGTTAGCCAAAAACATTCAGTACTTC	CASSLTSGLAKNIQYF
NA	NA	TRBV7-6	TRBJ1-3	TGTGCCAGCAGCTTAGTAGGCTCGCCGGGAGCATCTGGAAACACCATATATTTT	CASSLVGSPGASGNTIYF
NA	many	TRBV20-1	TRBJ2-7	TGCAGTGCTAGAGTGGGGCCAGGCTACGAGCAGTACTTC	CSARVGPGYEQYF
NA	many	TRBV7-8	TRBJ2-7	TGTGCCAGTACCCTACTGGGGACCTACGAGCAGTACTTC	CASTLLGTYEQYF
TRBD1	many	TRBV6-5	TRBJ2-1	TGTGCCAGCGTACGATTGGACAGGGGACACAATGAGCAGTTCTTC	CASVRLDRGHNEQFF
NA	many	TRBV5-1	TRBJ1-1	TGCGCCAGCAGCTTGGTCGGGGAGACGGGCACTGAAGCTTTCTTT	CASSLVGETGTEAFF
NA	many	TRBV2	TRBJ1-6	TGTGCCAGCAGCCAGGGGAGTAATTCACCCCTCCACTTT	CASSQGSNSPLHF
NA	many	TRBV5-1	TRBJ2-3	TGCGCCAGCAGCTTGGGGCCTCAAAGCACAGATACGCAGTATTTT	CASSLGPQSTDTQYF
NA	many	TRBV7-2	TRBJ1-5	TGTGCCAGCACCTTAACAGGGTTTGGACAGCCCCAGCATTTT	CASTLTGFGQPQHF
TRBD2	many	TRBV5-1	TRBJ2-1	TGCGCCAGCAGCAGGAGCGGGACTAGCGGCTACAATGAGCAGTTCTTC	CASSRSGTSGYNEQFF
NA	many	TRBV7-8	TRBJ2-3	TGTGCCAGCAGCCAGAGGGCAGTGACAGATACGCAGTATTTT	CASSQRAVTDTQYF
NA	many	TRBV7-3	TRBJ2-5	TGTGCCAGCAGCATGGGACAACAAGAGACCCAGTACTTC	CASSMGQQETQYF
NA	many	TRBV6-5	TRBJ1-5	TGTGCCAGCAGTTTACGACCCCCGGCAAGCAATCAGCCCCAGCATTTT	CASSLRPPASNQPQHF
NA	many	TRBV7-8	TRBJ1-4	TGTGCCAGCAGCGACTCCGCGGGACGCGAAAAACTGTTTTTT	CASSDSAGREKLFF
TRBD2	NA	TRBV5-1	TRBJ2-3	TGCGCCAGCAGCGATAGTAGCGGGGGACGCACAGATACGCAGTATTTT	CASSDSSGGRTDTQYF
NA	many	TRBV5-1	TRBJ2-2	TGCGCCAGCAGCTTGGACAGGTCCGACGGGGAGCTGTTTTTT	CASSLDRSDGELFF
TRBD1	many	TRBV5-1	TRBJ2-3	TGCGCCAGCAGCTTAAACAGGGGGGATACGCAGTATTTT	CASSLNRGDTQYF
NA	many	TRBV18	TRBJ1-5	TGTGCCAGCTCCCAGGGCCGCAATCAGCCCCAGCATTTT	CASSQGRNQPQHF
TRBD2	NA	TRBV5-1	TRBJ2-5	TGCGCCAGCAGCTTGGGTAGCGGGGGGGCACAAGAGACCCAGTACTTC	CASSLGSGGAQETQYF
NA	many	TRBV20-1	TRBJ1-2	TGCAGTGCTAGGGGGGCCCCCTATGGCTACACCTTC	CSARGAPYGYTF
NA	many	TRBV5-1	TRBJ1-1	TGCGCCAGCAGCTTGGGAGGGGTGGGTGGCACTGAAGCTTTCTTT	CASSLGGVGGTEAFF
NA	many	TRBV12-3/TRBV12-4	TRBJ1-1	TGTGCCAGCAGTTTCTCTAGGAAAGCTTTCTTT	CASSFSRKAFF
NA	many	TRBV10-3	TRBJ1-6	TGTGCCATCAGTGATCCGGAGGGGTCACCCCTCCACTTT	CAISDPEGSPLHF
NA	many	TRBV11-2	TRBJ2-3	TGTGCCAGCAGCCTGCGGGCCGTTGGGGATACGCAGTATTTT	CASSLRAVGDTQYF
NA	many	TRBV5-6	TRBJ2-6	TGTGCCAGCGACACAGTGGGTGCTGGGGCCAACGTCCTGACTTTC	CASDTVGAGANVLTF
NA	many	TRBV4-1	TRBJ1-6	TGCGCCAGCAGCCAAGAAATGCAGGGTGTTGGGTCACCCCTCCACTTT	CASSQEMQGVGSPLHF
NA	many	TRBV29-1	TRBJ1-2	TGCAGCGTTGAAGATAGGCAGTTCTATGGCTACACCTTC	CSVEDRQFYGYTF
NA	many	TRBV20-1	TRBJ1-2	TGCAGTGCTAGTGAGGCGAAGGGTCAGTATGGCTACACCTTC	CSASEAKGQYGYTF
NA	many	TRBV9	TRBJ2-3	TGTGCCAGCAGCGAAACAGATACGCAGTATTTT	CASSETDTQYF
TRBD1	many	TRBV29-1	TRBJ1-4	TGCAGCGTGCCGGGACAGAGTAATGAAAAACTGTTTTTT	CSVPGQSNEKLFF